The 22 T cell receptor beta chains given below trace back to one sample, sequenced in a study of blood T cell repertoires in COVID-19. Using immunoSEQ multiplex PCR, the repertoire was profiled, and TCRdb retains in-frame clones only, with some absent. The sample carries about 140,000 clones, more than 80% recorded once. Material for sequencing was peripheral blood. The receptors originated from a woman aged 80 or older with acute or convalescent COVID-19.

The rearrangement links TRBV19 to TRBJ2-5, with D perhaps TRBD2 (7 bases). The V end was cut by 3 bases, the J end by 5 bases, with 16 bases between. The CDR3 loop spans 15 amino acids. Germline assignment: CDR1 LNHDA and CDR2 SQIVND (reference sequence). CDR3 nucleotides: TGTGCCAGTAGTATCCGTGGGGGGGCGTGGGAGACCCAGTACTTC. Translation gives CASSIRGGAWETQYF.

The rearrangement links TRBV6-2 or TRBV6-3 to TRBJ1-5; TRBD1 might be the D (5 bases). Germline CDR1 MNHEY, CDR2 SVGEGT. Trimming left V 2 bases short and J 5 bases short, with 7 bases between. This CDR3 spans 13 amino acids. CDR3 loop: CASSYQGDQPQHF. CDR3 nucleotide sequence: TGTGCCAGCAGTTACCAGGGTGATCAGCCCCAGCATTTT.

The genes are TRBV12-5 and TRBJ1-2; D gene uncertain. The V gene lost 0 bases and the J gene lost 2 bases, with 7 bases spanning the gap. CDR3 length: 14 residues. Germline V lookup: CDR1 LGHNT, CDR2 FRNRAP. The CDR3 DNA reads TGTGCTAGTGGTTTGGTAGGAGGGAACTATGGCTACACCTTC. Translated: CASGLVGGNYGYTF.

The CDR3 region is CASKPGLEYGYTF. The CDR3 DNA follows: TGTGCCAGCAAGCCTGGATTGGAGTATGGCTACACCTTC. The chain is built from TRBV2 and TRBJ1-2; D not resolved. This CDR3 comprises 13 residues. CDR1 and CDR2 from the germline V gene are SNHLY and FYNNEI. V shed 7 bases and J shed 5 bases, with 14 bases lying between them.

The rearrangement joins TRBV2 to TRBJ1-1, with 9 bases identical to TRBD1. This CDR3 region has 14 residues. In germline, CDR1 is SNHLY, CDR2 FYNNEI. Trimming took 7 bases from V and 7 from J; bases not matched to a gene: 10. CDR3 region: CASNRGQGPSEAFF. CDR3 nucleotides: TGTGCCAGCAATCGGGGACAGGGACCCAGTGAAGCTTTCTTT.

CDR3 protein: CASSPIGGGRSSYEQYF. CDR3 in DNA: TGTGCCAGTAGTCCAATAGGAGGCGGCAGGAGCTCCTACGAGCAGTACTTC. This sequence joins TRBV19 and TRBJ2-7; weak D call: TRBD2 (5 bases). Trimming cost V 5 bases and J 0 bases, with 20 bases left between them. The CDR3 covers 17 residues. CDR1 and CDR2 from the germline V gene are LNHDA and SQIVND (reference sequence).

This chain connects TRBV19 to TRBJ2-3; 15 bases align to TRBD2. Germline V gene lookup returns CDR1 LNHDA and CDR2 SQIVND (reference sequence). The V gene end was trimmed by 7 bases and the J gene end by 5 bases; junction bases not matched to a gene: 10. The CDR3 extends over 17 amino acids. In nucleotides, the CDR3 is TGTGCCAGTAAAAGGACTAGCGGGGGGGCGATTCAAGATACGCAGTATTTT. Translation gives CASKRTSGGAIQDTQYF.

This sequence joins TRBV20-1 and TRBJ1-6; the D is unclear. V lost 3 bases to trimming and J lost 5 bases, with 14 bases between them. The CDR3 spans 15 residues. CDR1 and CDR2 from the germline V gene are DFQATT and SNEGSKA (reference sequence). In DNA, the CDR3 is TGCAGTGCTAGTCTAGTGTCCAACCATAATTCACCCCTCCACTTT. Its translation is CSASLVSNHNSPLHF.

The chain links TRBV2 to TRBJ1-1, with D maybe TRBD1 (5 bases). The CDR3 loop spans 13 amino acids. Trimming took off 7 bases at V and 0 bases at J, with 9 bases between the two ends. Per germline, CDR1 SNHLY and CDR2 FYNNEI. Here the CDR3 reads CASIRTLNTEAFF. Written as DNA, the CDR3 is TGTGCCAGCATTCGGACACTGAACACTGAAGCTTTCTTT.

This rearrangement joins TRBV20-1 to TRBJ1-2; D is undetermined. This CDR3 spans 11 amino acids. Trimming took off 0 bases at V and 7 bases at J, with 6 bases between the two ends. Germline V CDR1 and CDR2: DFQATT, SNEGSKA (reference sequence). As DNA, the CDR3 is TGCAGTGCTAGAGATCGGAGTGGCTACACCTTC. This sequence encodes CSARDRSGYTF.

The chain couples TRBV3-1 (or the pseudogene TRBV3-2) to TRBJ2-1, with 10 bases identical to TRBD2. Germline values: CDR1 LGHDT, CDR2 YNNKEL (reference sequence). V shed 4 bases, J shed 2 bases, and the junction held 5 bases outside the gene matches. This CDR3 has 16 residues. Here the CDR3 DNA reads TGTGCCAGCAGCCTTACGGGACTAGCGCCCTACAATGAGCAGTTCTTC. Translated: CASSLTGLAPYNEQFF.

The rearrangement links TRBV5-1 to TRBJ1-3; D is unresolved. The germline V gene has CDR1 SGHRS and CDR2 YFSETQ. The V end lost 0 bases, the J end lost 8 bases, and 9 bases lay between the germline ends. This CDR3 is built from 13 residues. CDR3 bases: TGCGCCAGCAGCTTGGTCGGAGGTGACACCATATATTTT. Its protein is CASSLVGGDTIYF.

The J gene is TRBJ2-7, the V gene TRBV7-2, with TRBD2 matching 8 bases. The ends lost 5 bases at V and 9 bases at J; junction bases unmatched: 15. Germline V lookup: CDR1 SGHTA, CDR2 FQGNSA. This CDR3 is 15 amino acids long. The CDR3 DNA sequence: TGTGCCAGCAGCCCTCGGACTAGCTTCGTATCGGGGCAGTACTTC. Amino acids: CASSPRTSFVSGQYF.

The chain links TRBV15 to TRBJ2-3; the D gene is possibly TRBD2 (7 bases). The CDR3 length is 13 residues. Trimming took 11 bases from V and 5 from J, leaving 17 bases between them. The germline V gene has CDR1 LNHNV and CDR2 YYDKDF (reference sequence). The CDR3 spells CAAKGGDGDTQYF. CDR3 nucleotides: TGTGCCGCCAAAGGGGGGGATGGAGATACGCAGTATTTT.

This chain joins TRBV5-5 and TRBJ2-5; 9 positions agree with TRBD1. There are 14 residues in the CDR3. Germline V gene lookup returns CDR1 SGHKS and CDR2 YYEKEE (reference sequence). The V and J ends lost 6 bases and 5 bases, in that order; junction bases with no gene match: 8. CDR3 sequence: CASMAGTGIETQYF. CDR3 in DNA: TGTGCCAGCATGGCCGGGACAGGGATTGAGACCCAGTACTTC. Full variable domain (remainder filled in from reference TRBV5-5 and TRBJ2-5): DAGVTQSPTHLIKTRGQQVTLRCSPISGHKSVSWYQQVLGQGPQFIFQYYEKEERGRGNFPDRFSARQFPNYSSELNVNALLLGDSALYLCASMAGTGIETQYFGPGTRLLVL.

The rearrangement links TRBV7-3 to TRBJ2-1; 13 positions agree with TRBD2. From germline, CDR1 is SGHTA and CDR2 FQGTGA. This CDR3 has 15 residues. The V and J ends lost 8 bases and 5 bases, in that order; junction bases with no gene match: 6. The CDR3 DNA reads TGTGCCAGCGGCTCGACTAGCGGGGGGAACAATGAGCAGTTCTTC. Translating gives CASGSTSGGNNEQFF.

The gene calls are TRBV5-1 and TRBJ1-1; 9 bases are a match to TRBD1. Germline loops: CDR1 SGHRS, CDR2 YFSETQ. The J segment lost 5 bases and the V segment lost 4 bases, leaving 6 bases of the junction unmatched. The CDR3 loop spans 14 amino acids. CDR3 DNA: TGCGCCAGCAGCCCGGGGACAGGGAGAACTGAAGCTTTCTTT. Residues: CASSPGTGRTEAFF. Full variable domain (rest looked up from reference TRBV5-1 and TRBJ1-1): KAGVTQTPRYLIKTRGQQVTLSCSPISGHRSVSWYQQTPGQGLQFLFEYFSETQRNKGNFPGRFSGRQFSNSRSEMNVSTLELGDSALYLCASSPGTGRTEAFFGQGTRLTVV.

The rearrangement uses TRBV19 and TRBJ1-1; D is ambiguous. Germline-derived CDR1 and CDR2 are LNHDA and SQIVND (reference sequence). V was clipped by 6 bases and J by 2 bases, with 10 bases between them. The CDR3 has 13 amino acids. CDR3 region: CASRIGFNTEAFF. The CDR3 nucleotides are TGTGCCAGTAGGATCGGGTTTAACACTGAAGCTTTCTTT.

The rearrangement joins TRBV3-1 (or the pseudogene TRBV3-2) to TRBJ1-4; D is perhaps TRBD1 (5 bases). The CDR3 runs to 15 residues. Per germline, CDR1 LGHDT and CDR2 YNNKEL (reference sequence). The V and J ends lost 4 bases and 5 bases respectively, with 14 bases between them. The CDR3 loop reads CASSPLGWTNEKLFF. The CDR3 DNA sequence: TGTGCCAGCAGCCCCCTGGGGTGGACAAATGAAAAACTGTTTTTT.

The rearrangement joins TRBV7-6 to TRBJ2-2, with 7 bases matching TRBD2. V gave up 5 bases and J gave up 1 base; unmatched junction bases: 7. CDR3 length: 16 amino acids. The germline CDR1 and CDR2 sequences are SGHVS and FNYEAQ. CDR3 sequence: CASSLRGVVNTGELFF. CDR3 bases: TGTGCCAGCAGCCTTCGGGGGGTAGTGAACACCGGGGAGCTGTTTTTT.

J is TRBJ1-5 and V is TRBV7-2; 8 positions agree with TRBD1. The ends lost 3 bases at V and 2 bases at J; junction bases unmatched: 3. The CDR3 covers 15 residues. Germline V lookup: CDR1 SGHTA, CDR2 FQGNSA. The CDR3 DNA reads TGTGCCAGCAGCTTCTCGACAGGGGGCAATCAGCCCCAGCATTTT. This translates into CASSFSTGGNQPQHF. The full variable domain, with the rest looked up from reference TRBV7-2 and TRBJ1-5, is GAGVSQSPSNKVTEKGKDVELRCDPISGHTALYWYRQSLGQGLEFLIYFQGNSAPDKSGLPSDRFSAERTGGSVSTLTIQRTQQEDSAVYLCASSFSTGGNQPQHFGDGTRLSIL.

This clone has only one observation. V and J are TRBV25-1 and TRBJ1-1, with 11 bases identical to TRBD1. The CDR3 is 14 amino acids. The junction had 3 bases not matched to a gene; V was cut back by 3 bases and J by 6 bases. Germline CDR1 and CDR2: MGHDK and SYGVNS. In DNA form, the CDR3 reads TGTGCCAGCAGTGACACGGGACAGGGGGCTGAAGCTTTCTTT. Translating gives CASSDTGQGAEAFF.